This record concerns one T cell receptor beta chain sequence. The data belong to a study of T cells in Graves' hyperthyroidism and ophthalmopathy. RNA transcripts yielded amplified TCR beta CDR3 regions. Using the HTBI primer set, a first-round RT-PCR was run on the TCR CDR3. MiXCR was run by TCRdb on the multiplex PCR reads, yielding one entry per CDR3 protein. The profile covers about 640,000 distinct CDR3 sequences, with 40% to 55% appearing a single time and about 7.7% taken by the ten largest. Germline V gene lookup returns CDR1 SGHVS and CDR2 FQNEAQ. The CDR3 sequence is 14 residues long. Losses at the gene ends were 5 bases for V and 2 bases for J; bases not matched to a gene: 4.

The TCR originated in an adult man with Graves' disease, either hyperthyroidism or ophthalmopathy (not recorded which). Sequencing was performed on peripheral blood or thyroid tissue (not recorded which). The chain employs TRBV7-8 and TRBJ2-7; 9 positions agree with TRBD2. The CDR3 spells CASSISGSPYEQYF. The CDR3 coding sequence is TGTGCCAGCAGCATTAGCGGGAGCCCCTACGAGCAGTACTTC.